What follows describes a single TCR beta chain. The CDR3 covers 15 residues. The V end lost 2 bases, the J end lost 4 bases, and 15 bases lay between the germline ends. Germline V lookup: CDR1 SGDLS, CDR2 YYNGEE. This entry is derived from a study of T cell responses to AZD1222 COVID-19 vaccine. Generated by immunoSEQ multiplex PCR, the TCRdb table keeps only in-frame clones and is missing some. The sample carries about 76,000 clones, roughly 88% recorded once. The chain carries TRBV9 and TRBJ1-2; weak D call: TRBD1 (5 bases). The sequencing used peripheral blood, collected on day 0 of AZD1222 vaccination. This TCR was recovered from an adult in good health. This CDR3 is CASSVTPGLRYGYTF. The CDR3 nucleotides read TGTGCCAGCAGCGTTACACCGGGACTGCGCTATGGCTACACCTTC.